This entry describes one T cell receptor (beta chain). This sample was included in a study of blood T cell repertoires in COVID-19. Turning to the study itself: The origin of the acute and convalescent COVID-19 samples was the United States, Italy and Spain. From T cells, B-cell-depleted T cells, or PBMCs came the material, which was cDNA or gDNA.

In the authors' methods: Estimates of nucleated cell counts were drawn from the amplification of reference gene primers. Assay: immunoSEQ multiplex PCR; the TCRdb copy retains only in-frame clones and omits some. V, J and clone size reflect that table, while D and trimming were determined from the DNA. This sample carries 94,000 or so clones, about 88% of them seen once, and the ten largest clones take 4.5% to 5.5%. The CDR3 spans 16 residues. Germline assignment: CDR1 MNHEY and CDR2 SMNVEV (reference sequence). J lost 2 bases, V lost 2 bases, and 4 bases had no gene match. The rearrangement links TRBV27 to TRBJ2-1, with 9 bases lining up with TRBD2. Sequencing was done on a sample of peripheral blood. The TCR sequence derives from a woman of 80 years or more with active COVID-19. The CDR3 coding sequence is TGTGCCAGCAGTTTACAGGGCGGGAGGGCCTACAATGAGCAGTTCTTC. Translated, it gives CASSLQGGRAYNEQFF.